This T cell receptor (beta chain) was identified during a study of T cell responses to AZD1222 COVID-19 vaccine. TCRdb's copy holds only in-frame clones and misses some; the assay was immunoSEQ multiplex PCR. Among 100,000 to 150,000 clones listed, 80% to 95% were seen once. V dropped 5 bases and J dropped 4 bases, with 20 bases sitting between them. Germline values: CDR1 SGHVS, CDR2 FQNEAQ. This CDR3 has 16 amino acids. The V call is TRBV7-8, the J call TRBJ1-2; weak D call: TRBD1 (6 bases). The receptor comes from an adult in good health. The source material was peripheral blood, sampled on day 0 of AZD1222 vaccination. The CDR3 bases are TGTGCCAGCAGCCCATTAACGGGGGCGGCCTTCTATGGCTACACCTTC. Protein product: CASSPLTGAAFYGYTF.